Below, one T cell receptor (beta chain) is given with its context. The germline CDR1 and CDR2 sequences are DFQATT and SNEGSKA (reference sequence). Trimming at V came to 3 bases and at J to 5 bases, leaving 12 bases not matched to a gene. The CDR3 spans 16 residues. The record originates from a study of blood T cell repertoires in COVID-19. The wider study: PBMCs, B-cell-depleted T cells, or T cells provided the cDNA or gDNA that made up the material.

Libraries were prepared by immunoSEQ multiplex PCR; TCRdb keeps only in-frame clonotypes and omits some of them. The table shows around 130,000 clones, with 80% to 90% occurring only once. The V call is TRBV20-1, the J call TRBJ2-2, with 7 nucleotides matching TRBD1. The sequenced sample was PBMCs or T cells enriched from blood (not recorded which). This clonotype was obtained from a woman in her forties or fifties who had recovered from COVID-19. The CDR3 loop is CSASILGGSQTGELFF. The CDR3 coding sequence is TGCAGTGCTAGTATTTTAGGGGGCTCCCAAACCGGGGAGCTGTTTTTT.